The clone carrying this T cell receptor beta chain was found a few times. Its target is not known. The CDR3 totals 13 residues. The germline V gene encodes CDR1 DFQATT and CDR2 SNEGSKA (reference sequence). The V end lost 3 bases, the J end lost 2 bases, and 10 bases lay between the germline ends. This specimen comes from a study of T-cell reconstitution after alpha-beta-depleted transplantation in children. General study findings and limits: Surviving recipient T cells and thymic progenitors produced the high day-60 TCRbeta diversity seen in some patients. Alpha-beta T cells about two months after transplant reportedly derived from several hundred expanded graft clones. Most T-cell counts and diversity one year after the transplant came from T cells that were newly produced.

For TCRbeta, the library was prepared with unique molecular identifiers. TCRdb called the PCR reads again in MiXCR, with one record for every CDR3 protein. Of about 100,000 distinct CDR3 sequences detected, 7.5% to 9.5% appear once; the ten largest clones hold about 17%. Sequences were derived from PBMCs, sampled before TCRalphabeta/CD19-depleted stem cell transplant. This clonotype was obtained from a boy between 2 and 10 years old with acute lymphoblastic leukemia, due to receive a stem cell transplant. The J gene is TRBJ2-5, the V gene TRBV20-1; the D call may be TRBD1 or TRBD2 (5 bases each). CDR3 sequence: CSASGAYQETQYF. The CDR3 bases are TGCAGTGCTAGCGGGGCATATCAAGAGACCCAGTACTTC.